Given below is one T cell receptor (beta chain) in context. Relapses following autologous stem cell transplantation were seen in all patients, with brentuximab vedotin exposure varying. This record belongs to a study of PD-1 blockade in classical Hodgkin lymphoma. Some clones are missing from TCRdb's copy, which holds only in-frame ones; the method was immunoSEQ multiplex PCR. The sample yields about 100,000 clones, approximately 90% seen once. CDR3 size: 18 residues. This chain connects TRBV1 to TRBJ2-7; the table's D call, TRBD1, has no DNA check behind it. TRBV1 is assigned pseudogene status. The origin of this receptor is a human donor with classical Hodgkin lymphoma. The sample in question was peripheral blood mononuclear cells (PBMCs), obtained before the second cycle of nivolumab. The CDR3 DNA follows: TGCACCAGCAGCCAGTTTTCTTCACAGGGGGAGAGGGCCTACGAGCAGTACTTC. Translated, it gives CTSSQFSSQGERAYEQYF.